This T cell receptor (beta chain) was identified during a study of T-cell reconstitution after alpha-beta-depleted transplantation in children. Unique molecular identifiers were incorporated into the prepared TCRbeta library. TCRdb re-derived calls from the PCR reads in MiXCR, one entry per CDR3 protein. The repertoire includes 700,000 to 850,000 distinct CDR3 sequences, about 16% of them detected once, and approximately 5% sits in the top ten. V was clipped by 1 base and J by 2 bases; unmatched bases: 7. From germline, CDR1 is SGHAT and CDR2 FQNNGV. The CDR3 totals 17 residues. This clonotype was seen just once. Its antigen remains unknown. Study observations and caveats: T-cell counts and diversity at one year following transplant were attributed mainly to newly produced T cells. At day 60, the high TCRbeta diversity found in some patients originated from recipient T cells and thymic progenitors that had survived. Expanded graft clones numbering several hundred reportedly gave rise to alpha-beta T cells about two months after transplant.

The receptor comes from a male patient aged 10-17 years who had a stem cell transplant for acute lymphoblastic leukemia, so the T cells may come from the graft donor. The J gene is TRBJ2-1, the V gene TRBV11-2; TRBD2 matches 8 bases. Sequenced material: PBMCs, mostly from graft donor cells, taken 360 days after TCRalphabeta/CD19-depleted stem cell transplant. The CDR3 region has the DNA TGTGCCAGCAGCTTAGCCCCGGGGGGGGGCGCCTACAATGAGCAGTTCTTC. Its translation is CASSLAPGGGAYNEQFF.